This TCR beta chain is drawn from a study of shared clonotypes between healthy human individuals. In the study overall: In total, the donors were a couple of women and three men aged 18 to 49. Plates per donor: three CD4 naive, three CD4 memory, two CD8 naive, one CD8 memory.

As concerns this clone: Its antigen is as yet unknown.

Sequencing was performed with immunoSEQ multiplex PCR; in TCRdb, only in-frame clones are kept and a portion is missing. The sample includes millions of clones, approximately 94% of them seen just once. With 3 bases clipped from V and 5 bases from J, the junction kept 14 bases outside the gene matches. CDR1 and CDR2 from the germline V gene are MGHRA and YSYEKL. CDR3 size: 17 residues. General observations from the study: Sequencing of the sorted subsets was shown by rarefaction to be incomplete despite large depth.

Positively selected for CCR7, the CD45RO-negative cells used as naive CD8 cells excluded terminally differentiated effector memory CD45RA+ cells. The J gene is TRBJ2-5, the V gene TRBV4-1, with 8 nucleotides matching TRBD2. The clonotype was recovered from a man between 18 and 29 years old in good health. Some clones in this sample may be carry-over from other donors' samples. Source material: naive CD8+ T cells from PBMCs. The CDR3 reads CASSHRAPSGSGETQYF. CDR3 sequence (DNA): TGCGCCAGCAGCCACAGAGCGCCAAGCGGGAGCGGGGAGACCCAGTACTTC.